The T cell receptor (beta chain) under discussion was sequenced for a study of lymphopenia after photon versus proton radiotherapy. V lost 2 bases and J lost 2, with 6 bases in between. Germline CDR1 is SQVTM and CDR2 is ANQGSEA. This CDR3 is 12 amino acids long. Clones were read by immunoSEQ multiplex PCR, and TCRdb kept only the in-frame ones, dropping some. The sample yields some 76,000 clones, under 95% seen once. Findings of the study overall: After lymphocyte nadir, photon-treated repertoires showed oligoclonal expansion, especially CD8+ Temra. Photon-treated patients lost naive T cells and TCR diversity; proton-treated stayed stable.

Comments on this clone: The antigen is undetermined.

The sequences come from peripheral blood, collected from a patient treated with photon-based radiotherapy. The TCR comes from a middle-aged woman with cholangiocarcinoma. The chain recombines TRBV29-1 with TRBJ1-2, with D unclear. The DNA of the CDR3 is TGCAGCGTTGAATGGGAGAACTATGGCTACACCTTC. This gives the protein CSVEWENYGYTF.